Listed here is a single TCR beta chain. What it binds is unknown. Its ends do not fully match the called genes, so a read error is possible. The data were obtained in a study of cytomegalovirus exposure and HLA in healthy donors. Study outcomes and limitations: Later analysis associated a missense DCLRE1C variant with TCR beta V- and J-gene trimming. A later analysis showed TCR association rates differing by HLA locus, peaking at DRB1 and lowest at HLA-C. A later analysis linked around 17,000 TCR beta sequences to HLA alleles at 0.05 false discovery rate.

Primers for the PCR totalled 60 Vbeta and 13 Jbeta. Sequencing used immunoSEQ multiplex PCR; TCRdb keeps in-frame clones, though not all of them. Among about 100,000 clones listed, less than 90% were seen once. Germline CDR1 and CDR2: MNHEY and SMNVEV (reference sequence). The CDR3 totals 20 residues. V usage is TRBV27 and J usage is TRBJ2-6; TRBD1 matches at 7 bases. This receptor was identified in a middle-aged man in good health and CMV-seronegative. Sequenced sample: PBMCs. In DNA form, the CDR3 reads TGTGCCAGCAGTTTATATAAGAGGAAAGGGGGCGCGTTTGGGGCCCACGTCCTGACTTTC. This sequence encodes CASSLYKRKGGAFGAHVLTF.